The 32 T cell receptor beta chains reported below all come from one sample, sequenced in a study of cytomegalovirus exposure and HLA in healthy donors (TCRdb year 2017). The library was prepared using the immunoSEQ multiplex PCR assay. For the multiplex PCR, a mixture combining 60 forward primers for TCR Vbeta segments and 13 reverse primers for TCR Jbeta segments was used. The clones in this table, taken by TCRdb from immuneACCESS, are in-frame only. Not every clone is retained; where verified, under half of the shortfall comes from an unresolved V gene, and the cause of the rest is unknown. Across this sample there are a few hundred thousand clones, with around 65% seen only once. 2% to 2.5% of the sample is in the top ten clones. The specimen sequenced was PBMCs. The receptors here all came from a female donor in good health and CMV-seronegative.

This clone has only a few counts. The chain is built from TRBV21-1 and TRBJ2-4; the table calls TRBD2, which could not be checked here. TRBV21-1 is termed a pseudogene. The CDR3 sequence is 15 residues long. As DNA, the CDR3 is TGTGCCAGCAGCTTCCACGGGACTTTAAAAAACATTCAGTACTTC. Its protein is CASSFHGTLKNIQYF.

V and J are TRBV5-1 and TRBJ1-2; the D is unclear. Germline V gives CDR1 SGHRS, CDR2 YFSETQ. The V gene lost 2 bases and the J gene lost 2 bases, with 10 bases spanning the gap. There are 14 residues in the CDR3. The CDR3 is CASSLNQENYGYTF. The CDR3 DNA is TGCGCCAGCAGCTTAAACCAGGAAAACTATGGCTACACCTTC.

The V and J genes are TRBV7-2 and TRBJ2-7; maybe TRBD2 (6 bases). Trimming cost V 3 bases and J 2 bases, with 11 bases left between them. This CDR3 has 14 residues. Germline V gives CDR1 SGHTA, CDR2 FQGNSA. The CDR3 nucleotides are TGTGCCAGCAGCTTCTCCGGGGGACCCTACGAGCAGTACTTC. This codes for CASSFSGGPYEQYF.

The rearrangement joins TRBV5-1 to TRBJ2-1, with unresolved D. The germline V and J ends were trimmed by 2 bases and 8 bases, with 17 bases remaining between them. The CDR3 length is 15 residues. Germline assignment: CDR1 SGHRS and CDR2 YFSETQ. The CDR3: CASSLLPQPEYEQFF. The CDR3 nucleotides read TGCGCCAGCAGCTTACTACCTCAACCCGAATATGAGCAGTTCTTC. Based on the CDR3 plus reference TRBV5-1 and TRBJ2-1, the full variable domain is KAGVTQTPRYLIKTRGQQVTLSCSPISGHRSVSWYQQTPGQGLQFLFEYFSETQRNKGNFPGRFSGRQFSNSRSEMNVSTLELGDSALYLCASSLLPQPEYEQFFGPGTRLTVL.

DNA of the CDR3: TGTGCCAGCAGCCCGGGGGGACTAGCGGCGTACAATGAGCAGTTCTTC. Translating it yields CASSPGGLAAYNEQFF. The J gene is TRBJ2-1, the V gene TRBV5-4, with 11 bases fitting TRBD2. The CDR3 consists of 16 residues. With V trimmed by 4 bases and J by 4 bases, 7 bases remained unmatched. Looked up from germline, CDR1 is SGHNT and CDR2 is YYREEE (reference sequence). The variable domain in full, completed from reference TRBV5-4 and TRBJ2-1, reads ETGVTQSPTHLIKTRGQQVTLRCSSQSGHNTVSWYQQALGQGPQFIFQYYREEENGRGNFPPRFSGLQFPNYSSELNVNALELDDSALYLCASSPGGLAAYNEQFFGPGTRLTVL.

Notes on this clone: The identical CDR3 is also encoded by other nucleotide sequences in the sample. The chain employs TRBV5-1 and TRBJ2-5, with 10 bases matching TRBD2. Germline lookup yields CDR1 SGHRS and CDR2 YFSETQ. J gave up 2 bases and V 4 bases, and 2 bases lay outside the gene matches. The CDR3 length is 14 residues. The CDR3 sequence: CASSLTSGQETQYF. Here the CDR3 DNA reads TGCGCCAGCAGCCTGACTAGCGGGCAAGAGACCCAGTACTTC.

The chain has TRBV10-2 and TRBJ2-7; TRBD1 matches 8 bases. The V gene end was trimmed by 2 bases and the J gene end by 4 bases; junction bases not matched to a gene: 7. CDR1 and CDR2 from the germline V gene are WSHSY and SAAADI. The CDR3 runs 15 residues. CDR3 residues: CASSEASGGQYEQYF. The CDR3 nucleotides read TGCGCCAGCAGTGAGGCATCAGGGGGCCAGTACGAGCAGTACTTC.

About this clone: An end of the junction does not agree with germline; a read error may underlie this. V gene TRBV7-9 combines with J gene TRBJ2-7, with 9 bases aligning to TRBD1. Germline V gene sequence: CDR1 SEHNR, CDR2 FQNEAQ (reference sequence). The CDR3 length is 14 residues. Here the CDR3 DNA reads TGTTCCAGCAGCCGTACAGGGGGCCCTTACGAGCAGTACTTC. Translated, it gives CSSSRTGGPYEQYF.

Regarding this clone: Different DNA sequences within this sample yield the same CDR3. CDR3 nucleotide sequence: TGCGCCAGCAGCTTGAGGGGCGGCACTGAAGCTTTCTTT. It is translated as CASSLRGGTEAFF. This chain uses TRBV5-1 with TRBJ1-1; D is possibly TRBD1 (5 bases). Trimming left V 1 base short and J 4 bases short, with 8 bases between. Germline V gene lookup returns CDR1 SGHRS and CDR2 YFSETQ. The CDR3 consists of 13 residues. The full variable domain, rest sourced from reference TRBV5-1 and TRBJ1-1, is KAGVTQTPRYLIKTRGQQVTLSCSPISGHRSVSWYQQTPGQGLQFLFEYFSETQRNKGNFPGRFSGRQFSNSRSEMNVSTLELGDSALYLCASSLRGGTEAFFGQGTRLTVV.

This rearrangement joins TRBV29-1 to TRBJ2-5; D ambiguous. The CDR3 extends over 11 amino acids. Germline-derived CDR1 and CDR2 are SQVTM and ANQGSEA. Trimming stripped 8 bases from V and 2 bases from J, with 9 bases between. The CDR3: CSSTRQETQYF. CDR3 coding DNA: TGCAGCTCCACCAGGCAAGAGACCCAGTACTTC.

The genes are TRBV18 and TRBJ1-5; D not certain. Trimming removed 5 bases from V and 5 bases from J, with 19 bases in between. This CDR3 spans 16 amino acids. Germline assignment: CDR1 KGHSH and CDR2 LQKENI. The CDR3 nucleotides are TGTGCCAGCTCAGGACCGGGAAACAGAAACTATCAGCCCCAGCATTTT. Amino acid sequence: CASSGPGNRNYQPQHF.

This clone was seen only a few times. The chain couples TRBV7-8 to TRBJ1-5; D call uncertain. CDR1 and CDR2 (germline): SGHVS, FQNEAQ. The V gene lost 5 bases and the J gene lost 4 bases, with 9 bases spanning the gap. This CDR3 contains 13 residues. CDR3 nucleotides: TGTGCCAGCAGCGACGGAGGGAATCAGCCCCAGCATTTT. Translated, it gives CASSDGGNQPQHF.

The chain recombines TRBV6-5 with TRBJ1-1; D may be TRBD1 (6 bases). There are 15 residues in the CDR3. CDR1 is MNHEY and CDR2 is SVGAGI in the germline V gene. The V end was cut by 5 bases, the J end by 5 bases, with 18 bases between. The CDR3 loop reads CASSQGSTGFTEAFF. As DNA, the CDR3 is TGTGCCAGCAGTCAAGGGTCAACAGGGTTTACTGAAGCTTTCTTT.

J is TRBJ2-2 and V is TRBV15; D unresolved. This CDR3 has 15 residues. CDR1 is LNHNV and CDR2 is YYDKDF in the germline V gene (reference sequence). Trimming took off 0 bases at V and 0 bases at J, with 5 bases between the two ends. The CDR3 loop is CATSREAANTGELFF. CDR3 bases: TGTGCCACCAGCAGAGAGGCAGCGAACACCGGGGAGCTGTTTTTT. The variable domain in full, completed from reference TRBV15 and TRBJ2-2, reads DAMVIQNPRYQVTQFGKPVTLSCSQTLNHNVMYWYQQKSSQAPKLLFHYYDKDFNNEADTPDNFQSRRPNTSFCFLDIRSPGLGDTAMYLCATSREAANTGELFFGEGSRLTVL.

This clone was counted only a few times. The V and J genes are TRBV14 and TRBJ2-3; weak D call: TRBD2 (5 bases). Germline V gene data show CDR1 as SGHDN and CDR2 as FVKESK. V shed 3 bases and J shed 4 bases, with 8 bases lying between them. The CDR3 sequence is 13 residues long. CDR3 sequence: CASSHPLADTQYF. The CDR3 nucleotides are TGTGCCAGCAGCCACCCACTAGCAGATACGCAGTATTTT.

This clone occurred a few times. The genes are TRBV28 and TRBJ2-7; the match to TRBD1 covers 7 bases. The J segment lost 7 bases and the V segment lost 6 bases, leaving 18 bases of the junction unmatched. Germline V CDR1 and CDR2: MDHEN, SYDVKM. The CDR3 extends over 16 amino acids. The CDR3 DNA is TGTGCCAGCAGCTATGTCCCCGGGACAGCAAACGGAGAGCAGTACTTC. It is translated as CASSYVPGTANGEQYF.

V is TRBV2 and J is TRBJ2-7; the match to TRBD1 covers 7 bases. V dropped 4 bases and J dropped 4; count of bases not matched to a gene: 10. Germline values: CDR1 SNHLY, CDR2 FYNNEI. The CDR3 totals 15 residues. This chain's CDR3 is CASSARRTGGYEQYF. The CDR3 DNA is TGTGCCAGCAGTGCGCGGAGGACAGGAGGATACGAGCAGTACTTC.

V and J are TRBV28 and TRBJ2-7; no clear D. The CDR3 runs to 12 residues. V was cut by 3 bases and J by 1 base, with 4 bases left in between. Germline values: CDR1 MDHEN, CDR2 SYDVKM. The CDR3 here is CASSFASYEQYF. In DNA form, the CDR3 reads TGTGCCAGCAGTTTCGCGTCCTACGAGCAGTACTTC. The whole variable domain, filled in from reference TRBV28 and TRBJ2-7, reads DVKVTQSSRYLVKRTGEKVFLECVQDMDHENMFWYRQDPGLGLRLIYFSYDVKMKEKGDIPEGYSVSREKKERFSLILESASTNQTSMYLCASSFASYEQYFGPGTRLTVT.

This clone was seen more than once but under ten times. V and J are TRBV5-1 and TRBJ1-5; possible D gene TRBD1, 5 bases. The CDR3 consists of 15 residues. The germline V gene encodes CDR1 SGHRS and CDR2 YFSETQ. Trimming took off 4 bases at V and 0 bases at J, with 11 bases between the two ends. The CDR3 DNA sequence: TGCGCCAGCAGCCCGGGGGGGAATAGCAATCAGCCCCAGCATTTT. It specifies CASSPGGNSNQPQHF.

This chain connects TRBV27 to TRBJ1-1; D possibly corresponds to TRBD1 (5 bases). CDR1 MNHEY and CDR2 SMNVEV come from the germline V gene (reference sequence). V was clipped by 2 bases and J by 6 bases, with 13 bases between them. This CDR3 region has 14 residues. In DNA form, the CDR3 reads TGTGCCAGCAGTTTAACAGGTGTGGGCGCTGAAGCTTTCTTT. It codes for CASSLTGVGAEAFF.

The V call is TRBV10-2, the J call TRBJ2-5, with TRBD1 as a possible D gene (6 bases). From germline, CDR1 is WSHSY and CDR2 SAAADI. The germline V and J ends were trimmed by 0 bases and 1 base, with 9 bases remaining between them. The CDR3 is made up of 15 amino acids. The DNA of the CDR3 is TGCGCCAGCAGTGAGTCACAGGGAATCCAAGAGACCCAGTACTTC. Translated: CASSESQGIQETQYF.

The rearrangement joins TRBV6-6 to TRBJ2-7; D uncertain. V dropped 2 bases and J dropped 0 bases, with 5 bases sitting between them. Germline values: CDR1 MNHNY, CDR2 SVGAGI (reference sequence). The CDR3 totals 13 residues. The CDR3 DNA follows: TGTGCCAGCAGTTACGGGCTCTCCTACGAGCAGTACTTC. Amino acids: CASSYGLSYEQYF.

This chain connects TRBV5-1 to TRBJ1-3; no clear D. In germline, CDR1 is SGHRS, CDR2 YFSETQ. V dropped 2 bases and J dropped 0 bases, with 9 bases sitting between them. The CDR3 runs to 15 residues. CDR3 amino acids: CASSFDGVSGNTIYF. The CDR3, as DNA: TGCGCCAGCAGCTTCGACGGAGTCTCTGGAAACACCATATATTTT.

V usage is TRBV4-2 and J usage is TRBJ2-2; D is undetermined. The germline V and J ends were trimmed by 4 bases and 4 bases, with 7 bases remaining between them. The V gene's germline CDR1 is LGHNA and CDR2 YNFKEQ. This CDR3 region has 13 residues. DNA for the CDR3: TGTGCCAGCAGCCGGGCGAGCACCGGGGAGCTGTTTTTT. Protein: CASSRASTGELFF.

The rearrangement links TRBV2 to TRBJ2-1; D perhaps matches TRBD2 (6 bases). V dropped 4 bases and J dropped 6 bases, with 13 bases sitting between them. The CDR3 runs 14 residues. The V gene's germline CDR1 is SNHLY and CDR2 FYNNEI. CDR3 region: CASSGRGDVNEQFF. The CDR3 nucleotides are TGTGCCAGCAGTGGCCGCGGGGACGTCAATGAGCAGTTCTTC.

V usage is TRBV10-3 and J usage is TRBJ2-7; 7 bases line up with TRBD1. Germline-derived CDR1 and CDR2 are ENHRY and SYGVKD. This CDR3 is 13 amino acids long. V lost 4 bases and J lost 1; bases outside the gene matches: 1. CDR3 bases: TGTGCCATCAGTGGACAGGGATCCTACGAGCAGTACTTC. Translated: CAISGQGSYEQYF.

The V call is TRBV30, the J call TRBJ1-1, with D possibly TRBD1 on 6 matching bases. V was trimmed by 5 bases and J by 12 bases, leaving 19 bases between them. This CDR3 spans 12 amino acids. From germline, CDR1 is GTSNPN and CDR2 SVGIG (reference sequence). In DNA form, the CDR3 reads TGTGCCTGGGCCCCGGGACACGGCTTTTCTTTCTTT. Its protein product is CAWAPGHGFSFF.

The chain joins TRBV28 to TRBJ2-3; the D gene is possibly TRBD2 (5 bases). Germline V gives CDR1 MDHEN, CDR2 SYDVKM. The CDR3 is 15 amino acids. V lost 2 bases and J lost 2, with 11 bases in between. The CDR3 nucleotides read TGTGCCAGCAGTTTAGGGGAGACGCTCACAGATACGCAGTATTTT. The encoded protein is CASSLGETLTDTQYF.

The chain recombines TRBV11-2 with TRBJ2-7; 7 bases align to TRBD2. This CDR3 region has 16 residues. V shed 5 bases, J shed 1 base, and the junction held 11 bases outside the gene matches. Germline CDR1 reads SGHAT; CDR2 reads FQNNGV. CDR3 in amino acids: CASSTFLFGGSYEQYF. CDR3 coding DNA: TGTGCCAGCAGCACCTTTCTGTTCGGGGGGTCCTACGAGCAGTACTTC. The full variable domain, rest sourced from reference TRBV11-2 and TRBJ2-7, is EAGVAQSPRYKIIEKRQSVAFWCNPISGHATLYWYQQILGQGPKLLIQFQNNGVVDDSQLPKDRFSAERLKGVDSTLKIQPAKLEDSAVYLCASSTFLFGGSYEQYFGPGTRLTVT.

The V and J genes are TRBV27 and TRBJ2-3; 9 bases agree with TRBD1. This CDR3 is built from 15 residues. Germline trimming cut 4 bases from V and 2 bases from J; bases unmatched to any gene: 4. Germline loops: CDR1 MNHEY, CDR2 SMNVEV (reference sequence). CDR3 DNA sequence: TGTGCCAGCAGTTCCGGGACAGGGCTCACAGATACGCAGTATTTT. Its translation is CASSSGTGLTDTQYF.

This CDR3 is CASSQEGSSRGEQFF. CDR3 sequence (DNA): TGCGCCAGCAGCCAAGAGGGTTCTAGCAGGGGTGAGCAGTTCTTC. V usage is TRBV4-1 and J usage is TRBJ2-1; D perhaps matches TRBD1 (6 bases). Germline V gene data show CDR1 as MGHRA and CDR2 as YSYEKL. Trimming removed 0 bases at V and 9 bases at J, with 15 bases between. This CDR3 is built from 15 residues.

The CDR3 DNA reads TGCAGCGTTGGTGCGGGACAGGGGGTTGGGAGGGCTTTCTTT. Its translation: CSVGAGQGVGRAFF. The chain couples TRBV29-1 to TRBJ1-1; 11 positions match TRBD1. J lost 11 bases, V lost 4 bases, and 12 bases had no gene match. The CDR3 loop spans 14 amino acids. Germline CDR1 is SQVTM and CDR2 is ANQGSEA.